This note documents a single TCR beta chain sequence. This entry belongs to a study of cytomegalovirus exposure and HLA in healthy donors. The length of the CDR3 is 15 residues. Germline V gene data show CDR1 as GTSNPN and CDR2 as SVGIG (reference sequence). Trimming took 3 bases from V and 2 from J; bases not matched to a gene: 7. 60 Vbeta and 13 Jbeta primers were used in PCR. TCRdb keeps only in-frame clones here, not all; method: immunoSEQ multiplex PCR. The sample shows 130,000 to 150,000 clones, around 83% of them seen only once. The chain employs TRBV30 and TRBJ2-3; 8 nucleotides align to TRBD2. The specimen was PBMCs. The receptor was derived from a man in his forties in good health and CMV-seropositive. CDR3 sequence reads: CAWSPGLASTDTQYF. For the CDR3, the DNA is TGTGCCTGGAGCCCAGGACTAGCATCCACAGATACGCAGTATTTT.